Each of the 16 T cell receptor beta chains below was sequenced from the same sample in a study of T cells after posttransplantation cyclophosphamide (dated by TCRdb to the mid-2010s). Preparation of the library involved the immunoSEQ multiplex PCR assay. What TCRdb holds here is the immuneACCESS table cut down to in-frame rearrangements. Part of the clones is not present; checked against another copy, under half of the missing clones reflect an unresolved V gene, and the others are unexplained. Present in this sample are around 66,000 clones, over 85% of which were seen just once. Roughly 3% of the sample is held by the ten biggest clonotypes. Sequencing was done on a sample of PBMCs. The receptors originated from a woman under 40 in good health and a related stem cell transplant donor.

This clone was counted once. V and J are TRBV28 and TRBJ2-4, with D perhaps TRBD1 (5 bases). CDR3 length equals 17 residues. The germline CDR1 and CDR2 sequences are MDHEN and SYDVKM. V lost 0 bases, J lost 1 base, and 13 bases lay in between. CDR3 in amino acids: CASSLWDIRGAKNIQYF. DNA for the CDR3: TGTGCCAGCAGTTTATGGGACATCCGTGGGGCCAAAAACATTCAGTACTTC.

The chain employs TRBV25-1 and TRBJ2-5, with 7 bases lining up with TRBD2. V lost 1 base to trimming and J lost 2 bases; unmatched junction nucleotides: 4. This CDR3 region has 15 residues. CDR1 and CDR2 (germline): MGHDK, SYGVNS. CDR3 protein: CASSEFGGGQETQYF. The CDR3 DNA follows: TGTGCCAGCAGTGAATTTGGGGGGGGGCAAGAGACCCAGTACTTC.

The chain has TRBV5-4 and TRBJ1-6; TRBD1 agrees at 8 bases. The V gene's germline CDR1 is SGHNT and CDR2 YYREEE (reference sequence). This CDR3 is 15 amino acids long. With V trimmed by 4 bases and J by 8 bases, 8 bases remained unmatched. CDR3 nucleotides: TGTGCCAGCAGCCACCTGGACAGGGCTGATTCACCCCTCCACTTT. Translated: CASSHLDRADSPLHF.

Comment on this clone: Other DNA sequences of this sample code for an identical CDR3. V is TRBV27 and J is TRBJ1-1, with a weak D call TRBD1 (6 bases). Trimming took off 5 bases at V and 1 base at J, with 8 bases between the two ends. This CDR3 has 13 residues. Germline CDR1 is MNHEY and CDR2 is SMNVEV (reference sequence). In DNA form, the CDR3 reads TGTGCCAGCAGTCTGGGACAGAACACTGAAGCTTTCTTT. As protein: CASSLGQNTEAFF.

This chain links TRBV6-5 with TRBJ1-4; 9 bases are a match to TRBD1. CDR3 size: 13 residues. Losses at the gene ends were 6 bases for V and 7 bases for J; bases not matched to a gene: 3. Germline V gene sequence: CDR1 MNHEY, CDR2 SVGAGI. The CDR3 region has the DNA TGTGCCAGCAGGGACAGGGGCGGTGAAAAACTGTTTTTT. Translation gives CASRDRGGEKLFF.

The CDR3 DNA sequence: TGTGCCAGCAGCCCTAGGGGCAGGGGACACATTCAGTACTTC. It encodes CASSPRGRGHIQYF. The J gene is TRBJ2-4, the V gene TRBV7-9; possible D gene TRBD1, 6 bases. CDR1 and CDR2 from the germline V gene are SEHNR and FQNEAQ (reference sequence). Trimming left V 5 bases short and J 8 bases short, with 16 bases between. This CDR3 has 14 amino acids.

This chain uses TRBV2 with TRBJ1-5, with 8 bases that match TRBD1. J was trimmed by 4 bases and V by 8 bases; bases with no gene match: 7. The CDR3 totals 14 residues. Germline V gene data show CDR1 as SNHLY and CDR2 as FYNNEI. CDR3 in DNA: TGTGCCAGCGATTACGACAGGGGTAATCAGCCCCAGCATTTT. Its translation is CASDYDRGNQPQHF. Supplemented by reference TRBV2 and TRBJ1-5, the full variable domain reads EPEVTQTPSHQVTQMGQEVILRCVPISNHLYFYWYRQILGQKVEFLVSFYNNEISEKSEIFDDQFSVERPDGSNFTLKIRSTKLEDSAMYFCASDYDRGNQPQHFGDGTRLSIL.

This clone was counted a single time. J is TRBJ1-5 and V is TRBV2, with 7 bases identical to TRBD1. V gave up 4 bases and J gave up 7 bases; unmatched junction bases: 7. CDR1 is SNHLY and CDR2 is FYNNEI in the germline V gene. The CDR3 sequence is 14 residues long. CDR3: CASSGPDRSQPQHF. In DNA form, the CDR3 reads TGTGCCAGCAGTGGACCGGACAGGAGCCAGCCCCAGCATTTT.

The chain links TRBV7-3 to TRBJ1-2; tentative D call: TRBD1 (6 bases). This CDR3 spans 13 amino acids. Trimming left V 5 bases short and J 8 bases short, with 15 bases between. In germline, CDR1 is SGHTA, CDR2 FQGTGA. The CDR3 reads CASSPEGVGGYTF. CDR3 DNA: TGTGCCAGCAGCCCCGAGGGGGTTGGAGGCTACACCTTC.

The genes are TRBV5-1 and TRBJ2-1; TRBD2 agrees at 11 bases. There are 18 residues in the CDR3. V was pared by 4 bases and J by 6 bases, with 15 bases of the junction left unmatched. Looked up from germline, CDR1 is SGHRS and CDR2 is YFSETQ. CDR3 bases: TGCGCCAGCAGCGGGGCCTGGGCTAGCGGGGGGCGGGGCAATGAGCAGTTCTTC. Its translation: CASSGAWASGGRGNEQFF. The full variable domain, in which reference TRBV5-1 and TRBJ2-1 provide the parts outside the CDR3, is KAGVTQTPRYLIKTRGQQVTLSCSPISGHRSVSWYQQTPGQGLQFLFEYFSETQRNKGNFPGRFSGRQFSNSRSEMNVSTLELGDSALYLCASSGAWASGGRGNEQFFGPGTRLTVL.

Turning to this clone: In the same sample, other DNA sequences code for this CDR3. CDR3 residues: CASSTRDRPYEQYF. CDR3 coding DNA: TGTGCCAGTAGTACCCGGGACAGGCCCTACGAGCAGTACTTC. V usage is TRBV19 and J usage is TRBJ2-7; TRBD1 matches 8 bases. Germline V gene sequence: CDR1 LNHDA, CDR2 SQIVND (reference sequence). The CDR3 covers 14 residues. Unmatched junction bases numbered 4, after V lost 4 bases and J lost 2 bases.

V and J are TRBV7-2 and TRBJ2-3; unclear D gene. The CDR3 has 16 residues. Germline V gene lookup returns CDR1 SGHTA and CDR2 FQGNSA. V was pared by 4 bases and J by 0 bases, with 14 bases between. CDR3 coding DNA: TGTGCCAGCAGCTCGCTTACTCTTCCTAGCACAGATACGCAGTATTTT. It translates to CASSSLTLPSTDTQYF.

This sequence joins TRBV19 and TRBJ1-5; the D gene is possibly TRBD1 (5 bases). The germline V and J ends were trimmed by 10 bases and 6 bases, with 19 bases remaining between them. The CDR3 sequence is 14 residues long. CDR1 and CDR2 from the germline V gene are LNHDA and SQIVND (reference sequence). DNA of the CDR3: TGTGCCACCCGACAACGGGGGGATGGTCAGCCCCAGCATTTT. Translated: CATRQRGDGQPQHF.

This chain uses TRBV11-3 with TRBJ2-3, with a weak D call TRBD1 (6 bases). CDR3 length: 15 amino acids. Germline loops: CDR1 SGHNT, CDR2 YENEEA. Trimming removed 0 bases from V and 0 bases from J, with 7 bases in between. The DNA for the CDR3 is TGTGCCAGCAGCTTAGAGGGACACAGCACAGATACGCAGTATTTT. Translated: CASSLEGHSTDTQYF.

The chain is built from TRBV7-2 and TRBJ2-2, with 8 bases that match TRBD2. Germline V lookup: CDR1 SGHTA, CDR2 FQGNSA. The CDR3 runs to 15 residues. After removal of 4 bases from V and 6 bases from J, the junction contained 7 bases not matched to a gene. CDR3 nucleotide sequence: TGTGCCAGCAGCTCCAGGGGAGCGGGGGCCGGGGAGCTGTTTTTT. Residues: CASSSRGAGAGELFF. The complete variable domain, with remaining parts taken from reference TRBV7-2 and TRBJ2-2, reads GAGVSQSPSNKVTEKGKDVELRCDPISGHTALYWYRQSLGQGLEFLIYFQGNSAPDKSGLPSDRFSAERTGGSVSTLTIQRTQQEDSAVYLCASSSRGAGAGELFFGEGSRLTVL.

The chain has TRBV28 and TRBJ1-2, with D perhaps matching TRBD1 (6 bases). CDR1 and CDR2 (germline): MDHEN, SYDVKM. The CDR3 is made up of 13 amino acids. V lost 6 bases, J lost 1 base, and 9 bases lay in between. CDR3 in amino acids: CASRDSSNYGYTF. DNA of the CDR3: TGTGCCAGCAGGGACAGCAGTAACTATGGCTACACCTTC.